Included here is one T cell receptor (beta chain) sequence, with context. Its antigen is not known. When around 10 days of culture had elapsed, CD4+ T cells were isolated. According to the study, vaccine recipients showed no prior SARS-CoV-2 infection and negative nucleocapsid antibodies. This specimen belongs to a study of vaccination effects on CD4 cells after COVID-19. V lost 5 bases, J lost 6 bases, and 16 bases stayed unmatched. This CDR3 has 18 amino acids. Germline V gives CDR1 MNHEY, CDR2 SVGEGT. Clones were sequenced by immunoSEQ multiplex PCR, and TCRdb holds only the in-frame ones, with some missing. The sample consists of more than 30,000 clones, about four fifths of them appearing once.

This chain uses TRBV6-2 or TRBV6-3 with TRBJ2-2; TRBD1 aligns across 9 bases. The sample consisted of CD4+ T cells from PBMCs cultured without peptide, taken before COVID-19 vaccination. The receptor's source is a human donor who received a COVID-19 vaccine. The DNA of the CDR3 is TGTGCCAGCAGTACTCGACAGGGGGGTTTTTACTTGCCCGGGGAGCTGTTTTTT. It translates to CASSTRQGGFYLPGELFF.